This TCR beta chain came from a study of technical replicates of blood from four donors. TCRdb's copy holds only in-frame clones and misses some; the assay was immunoSEQ multiplex PCR. The sample includes tens of thousands of clones, 85% to 95% of them seen just once. The germline V and J ends were trimmed by 2 bases and 3 bases, with 11 bases remaining between them. This CDR3 is built from 15 residues. Germline assignment: CDR1 SGHTA and CDR2 FQGTGA. The chain carries TRBV7-3 and TRBJ2-1; possible D gene TRBD2, 6 bases. The sample taken for sequencing was T cells isolated from PBMCs. The TCR comes from a human donor in good health. CDR3 coding DNA: TGTGCCAGCAGCTTAGGTCGGGGAGGCTACAATGAGCAGTTCTTC. It specifies CASSLGRGGYNEQFF.